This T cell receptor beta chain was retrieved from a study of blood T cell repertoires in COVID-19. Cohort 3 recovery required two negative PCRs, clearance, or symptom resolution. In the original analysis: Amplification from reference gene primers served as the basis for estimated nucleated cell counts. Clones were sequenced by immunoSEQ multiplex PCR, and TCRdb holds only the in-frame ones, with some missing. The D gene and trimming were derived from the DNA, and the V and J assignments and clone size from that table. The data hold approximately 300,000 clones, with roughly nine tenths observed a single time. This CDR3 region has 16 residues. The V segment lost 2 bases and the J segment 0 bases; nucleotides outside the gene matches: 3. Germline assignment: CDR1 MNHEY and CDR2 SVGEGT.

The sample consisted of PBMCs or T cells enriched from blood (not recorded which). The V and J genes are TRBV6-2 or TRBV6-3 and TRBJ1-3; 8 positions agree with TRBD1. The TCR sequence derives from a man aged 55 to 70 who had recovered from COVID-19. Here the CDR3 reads CASSYTGTGSGNTIYF. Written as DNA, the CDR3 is TGTGCCAGCAGTTACACCGGGACAGGCTCTGGAAACACCATATATTTT.